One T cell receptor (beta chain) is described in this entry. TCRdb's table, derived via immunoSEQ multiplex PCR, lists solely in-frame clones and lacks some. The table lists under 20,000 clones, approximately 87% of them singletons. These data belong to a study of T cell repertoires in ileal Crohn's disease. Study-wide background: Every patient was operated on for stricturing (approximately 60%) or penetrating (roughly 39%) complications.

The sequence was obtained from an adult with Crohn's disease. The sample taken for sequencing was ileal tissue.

The CDR3 DNA is TGTGCCAGCAGCGTGACACGGACAGGCCTCGGCGAGCAGTACTTC. Translation: CASSVTRTGLGEQYF. The V gene is TRBV11-2, the J gene TRBJ2-7; 7 nucleotides match TRBD1. The germline CDR1 and CDR2 sequences are SGHAT and FQNNGV. The CDR3 loop spans 15 amino acids. The V and J ends lost 5 bases and 6 bases, in that order; junction bases with no gene match: 13. Filled out from reference TRBV11-2 and TRBJ2-7, the complete variable domain reads EAGVAQSPRYKIIEKRQSVAFWCNPISGHATLYWYQQILGQGPKLLIQFQNNGVVDDSQLPKDRFSAERLKGVDSTLKIQPAKLEDSAVYLCASSVTRTGLGEQYFGPGTRLTVT.